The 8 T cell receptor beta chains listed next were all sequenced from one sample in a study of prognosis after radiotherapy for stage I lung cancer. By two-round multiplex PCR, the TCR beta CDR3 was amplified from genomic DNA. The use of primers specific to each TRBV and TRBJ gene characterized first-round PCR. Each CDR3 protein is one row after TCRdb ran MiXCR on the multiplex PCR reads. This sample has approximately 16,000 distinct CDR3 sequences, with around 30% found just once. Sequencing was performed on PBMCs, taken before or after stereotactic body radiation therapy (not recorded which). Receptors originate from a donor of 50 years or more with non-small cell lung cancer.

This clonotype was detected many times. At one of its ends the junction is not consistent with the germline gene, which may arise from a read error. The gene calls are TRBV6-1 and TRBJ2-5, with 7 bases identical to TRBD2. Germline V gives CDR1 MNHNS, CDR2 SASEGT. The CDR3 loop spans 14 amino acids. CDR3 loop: CASGGWEGQGTQYF. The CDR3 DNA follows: TGTGCCAGCGGGGGTTGGGAGGGCCAAGGGACCCAGTACTTC.

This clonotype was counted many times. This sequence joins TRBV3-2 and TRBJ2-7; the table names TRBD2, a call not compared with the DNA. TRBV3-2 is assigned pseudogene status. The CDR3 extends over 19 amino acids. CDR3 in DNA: TGTGCCAGCAGCCAAGGAACTTCCGGGACTAGAAGGGGCTTCTACGAGCAGTACTTC. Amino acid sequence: CASSQGTSGTRRGFYEQYF.

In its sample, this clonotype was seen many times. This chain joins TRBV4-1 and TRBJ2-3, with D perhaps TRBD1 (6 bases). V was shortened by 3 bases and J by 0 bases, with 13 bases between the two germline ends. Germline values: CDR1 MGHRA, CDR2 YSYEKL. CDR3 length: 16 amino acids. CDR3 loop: CASSQKDRISTDTQYF. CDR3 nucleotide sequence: TGCGCCAGCAGCCAGAAAGACAGGATTAGCACAGATACGCAGTATTTT.

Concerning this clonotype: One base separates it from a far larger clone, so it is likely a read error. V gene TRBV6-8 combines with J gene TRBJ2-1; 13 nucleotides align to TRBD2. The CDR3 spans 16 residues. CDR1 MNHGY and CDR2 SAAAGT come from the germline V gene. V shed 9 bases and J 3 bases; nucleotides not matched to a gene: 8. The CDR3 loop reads CARRRLAGGYYNEQFF. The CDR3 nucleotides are TGTGCCAGAAGACGACTAGCGGGAGGTTACTACAATGAGCAGTTCTTC.

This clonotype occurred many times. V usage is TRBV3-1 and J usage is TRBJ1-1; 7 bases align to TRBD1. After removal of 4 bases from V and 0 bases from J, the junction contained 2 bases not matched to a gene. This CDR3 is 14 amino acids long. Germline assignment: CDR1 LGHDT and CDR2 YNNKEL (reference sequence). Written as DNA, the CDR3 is TGTGCCAGCAGCCCGGGACAGTTGAACACTGAAGCTTTCTTT. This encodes CASSPGQLNTEAFF.

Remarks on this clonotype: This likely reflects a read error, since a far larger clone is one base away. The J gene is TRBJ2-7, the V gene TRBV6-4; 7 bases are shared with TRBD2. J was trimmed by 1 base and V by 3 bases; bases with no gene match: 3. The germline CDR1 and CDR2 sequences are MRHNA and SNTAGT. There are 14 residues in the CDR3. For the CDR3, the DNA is TGTGCCAGCAGTGAGGACGGGGGGTCCTACGAGCAGTACTTC. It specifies CASSEDGGSYEQYF.

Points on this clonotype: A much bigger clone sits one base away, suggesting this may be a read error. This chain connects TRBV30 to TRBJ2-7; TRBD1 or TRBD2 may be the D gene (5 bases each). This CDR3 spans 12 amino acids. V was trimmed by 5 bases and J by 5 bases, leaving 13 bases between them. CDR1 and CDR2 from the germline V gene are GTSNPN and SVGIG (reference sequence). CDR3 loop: CAWGRGSHEQYF. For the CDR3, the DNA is TGTGCCTGGGGTCGGGGCAGCCACGAGCAGTACTTC.

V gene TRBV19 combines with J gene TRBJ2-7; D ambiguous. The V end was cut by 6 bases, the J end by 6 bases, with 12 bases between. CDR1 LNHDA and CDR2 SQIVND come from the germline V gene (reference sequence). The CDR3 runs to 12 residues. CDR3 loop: CASSYEVGEQYF. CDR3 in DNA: TGTGCCAGTAGCTATGAGGTTGGCGAGCAGTACTTC.